This T cell receptor (beta chain) was sequenced during a study of T cells in localized non-small cell lung cancer. The CDR3 is 18 amino acids. With V trimmed by 2 bases and J by 2 bases, 8 bases remained unmatched. CDR1 SGHAT and CDR2 FQNNGV come from the germline V gene. This table comes from immunoSEQ multiplex PCR, and its TCRdb copy is limited to in-frame clones, with some not included. The repertoire holds tens of thousands of clones, with around 84% as singletons. The sequence derives from a male donor older than 55 with stage III lung adenocarcinoma. The specimen was peripheral blood, collected before any cancer treatment. The chain uses TRBV11-2 and TRBJ1-3; 11 nucleotides line up with TRBD1. The CDR3 protein is CASSLSFGQGAAGNTIYF. Written as DNA, the CDR3 is TGTGCCAGCAGCTTATCCTTTGGACAGGGGGCAGCTGGAAACACCATATATTTT. Full variable domain (remainder filled in from reference TRBV11-2 and TRBJ1-3): EAGVAQSPRYKIIEKRQSVAFWCNPISGHATLYWYQQILGQGPKLLIQFQNNGVVDDSQLPKDRFSAERLKGVDSTLKIQPAKLEDSAVYLCASSLSFGQGAAGNTIYFGEGSWLTVV.